The clone carrying this TCR beta chain was detected only once. Germline V CDR1 and CDR2: MNHEY, SVGEGT. Deletions cut 2 bases from V and 4 bases from J, with 11 bases between. There are 14 residues in the CDR3. Source study methods: Amplification of reference gene primers provided the estimated nucleated cell counts. TCRdb keeps only in-frame clones here, not all; method: immunoSEQ multiplex PCR. That table supplies the V and J calls and clone size; D and trimming were determined from the DNA. The top ten clones hold just over 9% of a sample with 130,000 or so clones, around 83% of them seen once. The data are from a study of blood T cell repertoires in COVID-19. About the study: Sites in the United States, Italy and Spain provided acute and convalescent COVID-19 samples. PBMCs, B-cell-depleted T cells, or T cells were the source of the cDNA or gDNA that made up the material.

The age range of participants was about 18 to 90 years, with residence in some 25 US areas. The origin of this receptor is a man over 45 who had recovered from COVID-19. V and J are TRBV6-2 or TRBV6-3 and TRBJ1-2; D may be TRBD1 (6 bases). Sequencing used PBMCs or T cells enriched from blood (not recorded which). In DNA, the CDR3 is TGTGCCAGCAGTTACGGACAGCGAAGCTATGGCTACACCTTC. Its translation: CASSYGQRSYGYTF.